What follows are 5 T cell receptor beta chains derived from one specimen sequenced in a study of regulatory T cells in long-lasting Graves disease. Time point reported: newly diagnosed GD, antithyroid drugs for less than 3 months. RNA extracted from PBMCs served as the sequencing template. iRepertoire HTBI primers and Arm-PCR of CDR3 regions built TCR beta libraries. In TCRdb, the multiplex PCR reads were re-called with MiXCR into one record per CDR3 protein. The data hold 350,000 to 500,000 distinct CDR3 sequences, with 13% to 15% observed a single time. These same data were also listed under a study on T cells in Graves' hyperthyroidism and ophthalmopathy.

The sample in question was peripheral blood mononuclear cells (PBMCs), obtained at new diagnosis, from a patient treated with antithyroid drugs. These receptors originate from a woman aged 45-65 years with Graves disease.

There are a few counts of this clonotype. V and J are TRBV7-3 and TRBJ2-2; D is perhaps TRBD2 (6 bases). The germline gives CDR1 SGHTA, CDR2 FQGTGA. Deletions cut 2 bases from V and 4 bases from J, with 11 bases between. The CDR3 spans 15 residues. CDR3 DNA sequence: TGTGCCAGCAGCTTAGCGGGAAAACTCACCGGGGAGCTGTTTTTT. Translation gives CASSLAGKLTGELFF.

This clonotype was picked up a small number of times. This chain links TRBV7-9 with TRBJ2-7; D possibly corresponds to TRBD1 (6 bases). Germline lookup yields CDR1 SEHNR and CDR2 FQNEAQ (reference sequence). Trimming shortened V by 10 bases and J by 4 bases, and 14 bases separated the two germline ends. The CDR3 has 12 amino acids. The CDR3 sequence: CAIQGGAYEQYF. Here the CDR3 DNA reads TGTGCCATACAGGGTGGGGCGTACGAGCAGTACTTC.

This clonotype was counted only a few times. With a much larger clone just one base away, this may be a read error. The chain combines TRBV30 with TRBJ2-1; D perhaps matches TRBD2 (6 bases). This CDR3 is built from 13 residues. Trimming stripped 3 bases from V and 7 bases from J, with 13 bases between. Germline V lookup: CDR1 GTSNPN, CDR2 SVGIG (reference sequence). The chain's CDR3 is CAWRASGCNEQFF. The DNA for the CDR3 is TGTGCCTGGAGAGCCAGCGGGTGTAATGAGCAGTTCTTC.

This clonotype was seen many times. The chain carries TRBV11-2 and TRBJ2-7; 8 positions agree with TRBD2. This CDR3 region has 16 residues. CDR1 is SGHAT and CDR2 is FQNNGV in the germline V gene. Trimming at V came to 4 bases and at J to 6 bases, leaving 14 bases not matched to a gene. The CDR3 coding sequence is TGTGCCAGCAGCTCACGTGCCGCGGGAGGAAGGAGCGAGCAGTACTTC. It yields the protein CASSSRAAGGRSEQYF. The whole variable domain, remainder taken from reference TRBV11-2 and TRBJ2-7, is EAGVAQSPRYKIIEKRQSVAFWCNPISGHATLYWYQQILGQGPKLLIQFQNNGVVDDSQLPKDRFSAERLKGVDSTLKIQPAKLEDSAVYLCASSSRAAGGRSEQYFGPGTRLTVT.

At least ten counts were recorded for this clonotype. The genes are TRBV2 and TRBJ2-2; D ambiguous. Per the germline V gene, CDR1 is SNHLY and CDR2 is FYNNEI. The CDR3 has 16 amino acids. V was clipped by 2 bases and J by 0 bases, with 10 bases between them. CDR3 sequence reads: CASSESGLSNTGELFF. The CDR3 DNA is TGTGCCAGCAGTGAATCGGGTCTATCGAACACCGGGGAGCTGTTTTTT.